This T cell receptor (beta chain) was identified in a study of blood T cell repertoires in COVID-19. J was trimmed by 4 bases and V by 7 bases; bases with no gene match: 6. Looked up from germline, CDR1 is LNHDA and CDR2 is SQIVND (reference sequence). This CDR3 has 14 residues. Authors' methods: Estimates of nucleated cell counts were drawn from the amplification of reference gene primers. Assay used: immunoSEQ multiplex PCR; TCRdb lists only in-frame clones, some missing. Clone size and the V and J calls come from that table; the DNA yielded D and trimming. The table has around 81,000 clones, more than 75% seen once.

The chain links TRBV19 to TRBJ1-1; 10 bases fit TRBD1. Specimen: peripheral blood. The receptor was derived from a human donor in a cohort sampled during active COVID-19. The CDR3 nucleotides are TGTGCCAGTACCGGGACAGGGGAGAGCACTGAAGCTTTCTTT. Encoded protein: CASTGTGESTEAFF.